This note documents a single T cell receptor beta chain sequence. This clone has just one count. The antigen it binds to is not known. Base qualities are not at hand, and no much larger clone is one base apart. The donors were included in the validation cohort of some 120 subjects, a group kept apart from the roughly 730-subject first cohort. The receptor library was made with the immunoSEQ multiplex PCR assay. Per the authors' processing: A statistical classification framework was developed to diagnose cytomegalovirus status using the catalog of TCR beta chain sequences. TCRdb obtained this table from immuneACCESS and retained in-frame rearrangements with V and J assigned. These tables miss some clones; where compared with another copy, unresolved V genes account for less than half of the shortfall, and the remainder is unexplained. D and trimming were read from the DNA, whereas the V and J calls and clone size are those reported in that table. This sample holds more than 250,000 clones; approximately 86% were observed only once. About 1.2% of the sample belongs to the ten largest clones.

These data belong to a study of cytomegalovirus exposure and HLA in healthy donors (dated by TCRdb to the late 2010s). For the study in its entirety: According to a later analysis, the roughly 120 validation repertoires were produced on the same platform as the roughly 600 repertoires of the first cohort. The study aimed to test whether signatures of past pathogen exposure could be identified by cataloging public T cell receptors. A separate validation cohort of 100 to 150 different subjects was used in addition to the approximately 610-subject first cohort. High-throughput TCR immunosequencing, statistical association of individual TCRs with disease status, and machine learning were combined to predict cytomegalovirus infection status. Broad study findings and their caveats: While some public TCRs were present in many individuals, most TCR sequences turned up only very rarely across donors. In both the original and validation cohorts, the classifier was reported to diagnose cytomegalovirus status with high specificity and sensitivity. The study listed 150 to 200 TCR beta chains as associated with cytomegalovirus. A few of the identified cytomegalovirus-associated TCR beta chains were confirmed in vitro to be specific for cytomegalovirus antigens. All 120 or so repertoires were used to score co-occurrence in the validation cohort in a later analysis, because that analysis had no HLA typing for the cohort. The authors suggested that the approach could potentially be extended to other disease states and immunological phenotypes. In a later analysis, TCRs clustered in the first cohort were found to also tend to co-occur in the 130 or so validation repertoires, with roughly 93% of cluster scores above 0.

From V the trimming removes 6 bases and from J it removes 6 bases, while the gene matches leave 11 bases of the junction unaccounted for. The CDR3 goes from the cysteine to the phenylalanine over 15 residues. The kept DNA is CDR3 alone, 45 bases in frame from the first base. The germline V gene provides CDR1 ENHRY and CDR2 SYGVKD. Sample: PBMCs. The receptor was isolated from a woman aged 25 to 45 in good health and CMV-seropositive. The receptor chain draws on TRBV10-3 and TRBJ2-1, with 7 junctional bases fitting TRBD2. The DNA reads TGTGCCATCAGGGATGGACTAGTCGCAGCCAATGAGCAGTTCTTC. This yields the protein CAIRDGLVAANEQFF.